The 8 T cell receptor beta chains below come from one sample, sequenced in a study of cytomegalovirus exposure and HLA in healthy donors. Clones were read by immunoSEQ multiplex PCR, and TCRdb kept only the in-frame ones, dropping some. The data show under 250,000 clones, with about 93% seen just once and more than 0.85% held by the top ten. The sequenced sample was PBMCs. These TCRs come from a woman between 18 and 29 years old in good health and CMV-seronegative.

The CDR3 here is CASSRETDTQYF. CDR3 bases: TGTGCCAGCAGCCGAGAGACAGATACGCAGTATTTT. The chain recombines TRBV25-1 with TRBJ2-3; D uncertain. Per germline, CDR1 MGHDK and CDR2 SYGVNS. The V and J ends lost 6 bases and 3 bases respectively, with 7 bases between them. The CDR3 loop spans 12 amino acids.

The chain is built from TRBV7-3 and TRBJ2-5; 7 bases agree with TRBD1. Trimming took 4 bases from V and 2 from J; bases not matched to a gene: 7. This CDR3 spans 15 amino acids. CDR1 and CDR2 from the germline V gene are SGHTA and FQGTGA. The CDR3 spells CASSSLGQRQETQYF. CDR3 coding DNA: TGTGCCAGCAGCTCCCTGGGACAGAGACAAGAGACCCAGTACTTC.

This clone occurred once. The chain is built from TRBV2 and TRBJ2-7; 7 bases align to TRBD2. The V segment lost 4 bases and the J segment 9 bases; nucleotides outside the gene matches: 9. CDR3 length: 13 amino acids. The V gene's germline CDR1 is SNHLY and CDR2 FYNNEI. The CDR3 sequence is CASSGGGLRGQYF. The CDR3 DNA reads TGTGCCAGCAGTGGGGGGGGTTTACGAGGGCAGTACTTC.

The gene calls are TRBV19 and TRBJ1-5; TRBD1 matches at 7 bases. V was pared by 5 bases and J by 5 bases, with 9 bases of the junction left unmatched. There are 15 residues in the CDR3. CDR1 and CDR2 from the germline V gene are LNHDA and SQIVND (reference sequence). The CDR3 region has the DNA TGTGCCAGTAGTCTCGGGACAGTAGCTGATCAGCCCCAGCATTTT. This gives the protein CASSLGTVADQPQHF.

This clone was observed once. This chain uses TRBV2 with TRBJ1-5; weak D call: TRBD1 (6 bases). This CDR3 is built from 12 residues. Germline V gives CDR1 SNHLY, CDR2 FYNNEI. Trimming cost V 8 bases and J 5 bases, with 10 bases left between them. The CDR3 is CASGYRDQPQHF. CDR3 in DNA: TGTGCCAGCGGCTACAGGGATCAGCCCCAGCATTTT.

This rearrangement joins TRBV5-1 to TRBJ2-7; TRBD2 matches at 10 bases. V was pared by 0 bases and J by 3 bases, with 6 bases of the junction left unmatched. The germline CDR1 and CDR2 sequences are SGHRS and YFSETQ. This CDR3 is built from 16 residues. DNA of the CDR3: TGCGCCAGCAGCTTGGACTTTAGGACTAGCGGCTACGAGCAGTACTTC. It is translated as CASSLDFRTSGYEQYF.

The chain uses TRBV7-6 and TRBJ2-7, with a possible D match to TRBD1 (5 bases). This CDR3 is 14 amino acids long. V lost 5 bases, J lost 3 bases, and 14 bases lay in between. The germline gives CDR1 SGHVS, CDR2 FNYEAQ. The CDR3 region is CASSLRGRVYEQYF. Written as DNA, the CDR3 is TGTGCCAGCAGCCTCCGTGGCAGGGTCTACGAGCAGTACTTC.

The V call is TRBV11-2, the J call TRBJ2-7; D is uncertain. V was clipped by 5 bases and J by 3 bases, with 17 bases between them. The CDR3 runs 15 residues. Germline V gene lookup returns CDR1 SGHAT and CDR2 FQNNGV. The CDR3 here is CASSLEAANFYEQYF. CDR3 bases: TGTGCCAGCAGCCTCGAGGCAGCGAACTTCTACGAGCAGTACTTC.